This TCR beta chain was sequenced during a study of blood T cell repertoires in COVID-19. Study background: Donors in the United States, Italy and Spain gave samples during acute or convalescent COVID-19. In each case, the material was cDNA or gDNA derived from T cells, B-cell-depleted T cells, or PBMCs.

This CDR3 is built from 14 residues. Germline CDR1 is SGHVS and CDR2 is FQNEAQ. In the case of this clone: One end of the junction does not line up with germline, which may come from a read error.

As originally analysed: The assay estimated nucleated cells by amplifying reference gene primers. Libraries were prepared by immunoSEQ multiplex PCR; TCRdb keeps only in-frame clonotypes and omits some of them. V, J and clone size derive from that table, while D and trimming were established from the DNA sequence. The sample records about 120,000 clones, roughly four fifths being singletons. The sample was peripheral blood. The source is a woman aged 70-85 years with acute or convalescent COVID-19. The chain recombines TRBV7-8 with TRBJ2-2; D may be TRBD2 (6 bases). In DNA form, the CDR3 reads TGTGCCAGCAGCTTGGCCACGAACACCGGGGGGCTGTTTTTT. Its protein product is CASSLATNTGGLFF. The whole variable domain, remainder taken from reference TRBV7-8 and TRBJ2-2, is GAGVSQSPRYKVAKRGQDVALRCDPISGHVSLFWYQQALGQGPEFLTYFQNEAQLDKSGLPSDRFFAERPEGSVSTLKIQRTQQEDSAVYLCASSLATNTGGLFFGEGSRLTVL.